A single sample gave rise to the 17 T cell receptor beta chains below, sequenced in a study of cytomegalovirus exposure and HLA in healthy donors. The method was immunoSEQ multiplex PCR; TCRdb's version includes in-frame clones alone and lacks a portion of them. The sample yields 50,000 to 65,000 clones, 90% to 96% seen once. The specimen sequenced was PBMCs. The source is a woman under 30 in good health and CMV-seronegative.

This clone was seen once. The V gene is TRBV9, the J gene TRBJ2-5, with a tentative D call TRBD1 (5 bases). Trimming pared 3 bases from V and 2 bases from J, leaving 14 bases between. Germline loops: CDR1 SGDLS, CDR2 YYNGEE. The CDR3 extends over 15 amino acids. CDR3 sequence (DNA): TGTGCCAGCAGCGGGGGTGCAGGGTCTCAAGAGACCCAGTACTTC. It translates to CASSGGAGSQETQYF.

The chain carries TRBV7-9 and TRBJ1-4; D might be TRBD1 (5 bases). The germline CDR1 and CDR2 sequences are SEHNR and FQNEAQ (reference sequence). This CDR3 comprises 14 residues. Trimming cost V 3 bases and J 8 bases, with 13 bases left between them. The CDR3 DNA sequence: TGTGCCAGCAGCTTTGTTGGTGGGGCGGAAAAACTGTTTTTT. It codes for CASSFVGGAEKLFF.

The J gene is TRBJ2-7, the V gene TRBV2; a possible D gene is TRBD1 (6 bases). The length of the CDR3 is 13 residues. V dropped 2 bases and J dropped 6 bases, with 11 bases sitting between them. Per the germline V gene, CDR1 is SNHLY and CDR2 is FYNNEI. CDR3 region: CASSEFGTFEQYF. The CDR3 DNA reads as TGTGCCAGCAGTGAATTTGGGACATTCGAGCAGTACTTC. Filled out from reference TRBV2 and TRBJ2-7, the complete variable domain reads EPEVTQTPSHQVTQMGQEVILRCVPISNHLYFYWYRQILGQKVEFLVSFYNNEISEKSEIFDDQFSVERPDGSNFTLKIRSTKLEDSAMYFCASSEFGTFEQYFGPGTRLTVT.

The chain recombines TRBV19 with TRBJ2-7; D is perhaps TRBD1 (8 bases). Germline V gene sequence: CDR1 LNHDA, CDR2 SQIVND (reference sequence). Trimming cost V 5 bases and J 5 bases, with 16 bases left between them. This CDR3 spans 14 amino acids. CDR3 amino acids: CASSATGGVDEQYF. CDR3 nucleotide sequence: TGTGCCAGTAGTGCCACAGGGGGGGTTGACGAGCAGTACTTC.

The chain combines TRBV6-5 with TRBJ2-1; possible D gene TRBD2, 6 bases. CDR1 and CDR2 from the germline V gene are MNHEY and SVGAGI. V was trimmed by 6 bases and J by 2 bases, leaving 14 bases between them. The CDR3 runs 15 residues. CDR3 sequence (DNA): TGTGCCAGCAGCAGGCGGGGAGTTGCCTACAATGAGCAGTTCTTC. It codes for CASSRRGVAYNEQFF.

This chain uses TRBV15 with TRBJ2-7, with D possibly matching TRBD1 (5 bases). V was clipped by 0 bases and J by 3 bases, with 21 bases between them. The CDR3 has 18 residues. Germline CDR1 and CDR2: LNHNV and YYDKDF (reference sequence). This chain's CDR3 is CATSRDYGRQGNNYEQYF. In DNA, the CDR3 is TGTGCCACCAGCAGAGATTATGGGCGGCAGGGAAACAACTACGAGCAGTACTTC.

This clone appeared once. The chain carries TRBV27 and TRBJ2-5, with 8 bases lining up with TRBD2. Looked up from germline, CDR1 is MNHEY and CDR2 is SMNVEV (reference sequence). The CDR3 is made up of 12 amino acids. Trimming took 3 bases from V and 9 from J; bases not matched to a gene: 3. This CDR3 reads CASSFPAGAQYF. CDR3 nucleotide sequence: TGTGCCAGCAGTTTCCCAGCGGGGGCCCAGTACTTC.

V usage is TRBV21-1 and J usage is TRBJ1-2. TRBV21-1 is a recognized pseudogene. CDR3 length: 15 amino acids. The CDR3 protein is CASSKRVRGSSGYTF. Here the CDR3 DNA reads TGTGCCAGCAGCAAAAGGGTACGGGGGTCCTCTGGCTACACCTTC.

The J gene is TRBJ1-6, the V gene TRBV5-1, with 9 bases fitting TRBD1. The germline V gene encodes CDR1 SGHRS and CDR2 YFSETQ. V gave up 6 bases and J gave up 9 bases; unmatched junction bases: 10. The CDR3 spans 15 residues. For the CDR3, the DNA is TGCGCCAGCAAACTTACCGGGACAGGGTCTTCACCCCTCCACTTT. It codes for CASKLTGTGSSPLHF.

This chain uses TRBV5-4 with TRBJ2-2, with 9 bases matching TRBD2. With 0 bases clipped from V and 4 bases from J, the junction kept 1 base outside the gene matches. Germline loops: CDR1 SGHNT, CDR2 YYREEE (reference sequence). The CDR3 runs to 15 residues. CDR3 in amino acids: CASSLGREGTGELFF. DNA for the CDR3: TGTGCCAGCAGCTTGGGGCGGGAGGGCACCGGGGAGCTGTTTTTT.

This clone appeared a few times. CDR3 DNA sequence: TGTGCCAGCAGTTACTCAGAGGTTAACACTGAAGCTTTCTTT. Protein sequence: CASSYSEVNTEAFF. This chain links TRBV6-6 with TRBJ1-1; no firm D call. The germline gives CDR1 MNHNY, CDR2 SVGAGI (reference sequence). V lost 0 bases and J 2 bases, leaving 7 bases between the germline ends. CDR3 length: 14 residues.

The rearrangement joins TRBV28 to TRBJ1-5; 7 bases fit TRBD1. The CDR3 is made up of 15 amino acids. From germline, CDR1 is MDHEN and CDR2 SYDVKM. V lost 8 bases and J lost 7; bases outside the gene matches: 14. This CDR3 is CASGLAPGGRQPQHF. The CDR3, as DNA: TGTGCCAGCGGCCTTGCCCCAGGGGGAAGGCAGCCCCAGCATTTT. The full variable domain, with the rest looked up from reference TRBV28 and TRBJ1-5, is DVKVTQSSRYLVKRTGEKVFLECVQDMDHENMFWYRQDPGLGLRLIYFSYDVKMKEKGDIPEGYSVSREKKERFSLILESASTNQTSMYLCASGLAPGGRQPQHFGDGTRLSIL.

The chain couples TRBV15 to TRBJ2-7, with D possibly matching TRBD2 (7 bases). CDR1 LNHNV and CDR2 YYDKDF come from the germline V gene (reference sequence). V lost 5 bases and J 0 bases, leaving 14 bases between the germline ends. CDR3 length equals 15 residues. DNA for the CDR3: TGTGCCACCAGCGGGGGGGCGCATAGCTCCTACGAGCAGTACTTC. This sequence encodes CATSGGAHSSYEQYF.

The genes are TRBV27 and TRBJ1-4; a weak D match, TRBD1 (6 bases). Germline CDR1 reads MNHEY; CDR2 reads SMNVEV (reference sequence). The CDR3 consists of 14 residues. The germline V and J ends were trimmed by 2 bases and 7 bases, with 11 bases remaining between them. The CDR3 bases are TGTGCCAGCAGTTTAGGGGGGGCGGGTGAAAAACTGTTTTTT. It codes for CASSLGGAGEKLFF.

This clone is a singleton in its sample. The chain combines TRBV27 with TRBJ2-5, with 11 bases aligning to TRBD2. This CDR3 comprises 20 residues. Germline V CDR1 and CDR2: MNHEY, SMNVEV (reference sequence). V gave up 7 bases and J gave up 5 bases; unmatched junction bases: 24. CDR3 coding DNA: TGTGCCAGCACCCCGAGGTTTGTCCAACTAGCGGGAGCGGTGGGCGAGACCCAGTACTTC. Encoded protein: CASTPRFVQLAGAVGETQYF.

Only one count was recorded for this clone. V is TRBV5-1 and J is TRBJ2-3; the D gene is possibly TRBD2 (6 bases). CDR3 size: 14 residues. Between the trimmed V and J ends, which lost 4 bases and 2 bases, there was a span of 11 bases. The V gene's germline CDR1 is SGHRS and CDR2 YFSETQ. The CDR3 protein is CASSVTSVTDTQYF. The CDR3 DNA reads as TGCGCCAGCAGCGTGACTAGTGTCACAGATACGCAGTATTTT.

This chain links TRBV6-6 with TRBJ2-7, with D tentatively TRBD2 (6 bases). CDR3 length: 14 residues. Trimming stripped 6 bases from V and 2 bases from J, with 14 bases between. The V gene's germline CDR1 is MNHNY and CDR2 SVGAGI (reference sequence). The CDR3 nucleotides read TGTGCCAGCAGCCTCGGCGGGGTGGCCTACGAGCAGTACTTC. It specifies CASSLGGVAYEQYF.